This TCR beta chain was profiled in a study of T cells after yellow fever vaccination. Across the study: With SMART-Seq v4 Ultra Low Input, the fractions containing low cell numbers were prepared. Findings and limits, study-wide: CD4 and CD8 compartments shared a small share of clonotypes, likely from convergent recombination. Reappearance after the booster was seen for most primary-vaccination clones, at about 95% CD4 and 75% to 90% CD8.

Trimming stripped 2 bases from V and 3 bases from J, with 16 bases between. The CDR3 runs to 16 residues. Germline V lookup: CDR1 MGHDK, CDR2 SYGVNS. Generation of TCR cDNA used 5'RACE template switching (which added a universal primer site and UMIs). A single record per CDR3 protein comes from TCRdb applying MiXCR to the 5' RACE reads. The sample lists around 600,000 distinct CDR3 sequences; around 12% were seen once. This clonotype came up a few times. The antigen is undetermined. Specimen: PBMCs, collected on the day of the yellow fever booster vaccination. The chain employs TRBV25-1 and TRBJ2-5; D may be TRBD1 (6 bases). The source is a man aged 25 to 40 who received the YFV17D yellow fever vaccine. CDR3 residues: CASSETGVGTKETQYF. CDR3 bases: TGTGCCAGCAGTGAAACCGGTGTGGGGACAAAAGAGACCCAGTACTTC. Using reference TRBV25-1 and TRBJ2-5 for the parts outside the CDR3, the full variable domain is EADIYQTPRYLVIGTGKKITLECSQTMGHDKMYWYQQDPGMELHLIHYSYGVNSTEKGDLSSESTVSRIRTEHFPLTLESARPSHTSQYLCASSETGVGTKETQYFGPGTRLLVL.